This T cell receptor beta chain came from a study of blood T cell repertoires in COVID-19. Germline V CDR1 and CDR2: MNHEY, SVGAGI. Trimming removed 5 bases from V and 0 bases from J, with 8 bases in between. This CDR3 has 14 amino acids. Some clones are missing from TCRdb's copy, which holds only in-frame ones; the method was immunoSEQ multiplex PCR. The sample consists of roughly 250,000 clones, about 91% of them appearing once. This clone turned up a few times. This TCR came from a woman in her 40s with acute COVID-19. The chain employs TRBV6-5 and TRBJ1-5; the D gene is possibly TRBD1 (6 bases). The sequenced sample consisted of PBMCs or T cells enriched from blood (not recorded which). Here the CDR3 reads CASSMGHSNQPQHF. The CDR3 nucleotides read TGTGCCAGCAGTATGGGACATAGCAATCAGCCCCAGCATTTT.